This T cell receptor (beta chain) was documented in a study of T cells in lung cancer brain metastases. The study, taken as a whole, reports: FFPE DNA fragmentation may have prevented retrieving the complete T cell repertoire. Preoperative corticosteroid effects on brain metastasis T cell infiltration were not controlled.

The protocol was immunoSEQ multiplex PCR, while the TCRdb copy is restricted to in-frame clones and leaves out a portion. This sample has more than 350 clones; about 93% occur once, and the top ten carry 6%. Germline V gene sequence: CDR1 MDHEN, CDR2 SYDVKM. The CDR3 has 15 amino acids. After removal of 8 bases from V and 4 bases from J, the junction contained 11 bases not matched to a gene. The sample holds one count of this clone. Its antigen is currently unknown. Marked H&E slides guided macrodissection of tumor areas from roughly 5 unstained, deparaffinized approximately 10 um sections. The TCR was taken from a woman in her fifties or sixties with non-small cell lung cancer that had spread to the brain. The sample taken for sequencing was tumor tissue from a brain metastasis. V and J are TRBV28 and TRBJ1-1, with 9 bases aligning to TRBD1. CDR3 sequence (DNA): TGTGCCAGCCTTTACAGGGGGCGCCTGGGCACTGAAGCTTTCTTT. Its translation: CASLYRGRLGTEAFF.